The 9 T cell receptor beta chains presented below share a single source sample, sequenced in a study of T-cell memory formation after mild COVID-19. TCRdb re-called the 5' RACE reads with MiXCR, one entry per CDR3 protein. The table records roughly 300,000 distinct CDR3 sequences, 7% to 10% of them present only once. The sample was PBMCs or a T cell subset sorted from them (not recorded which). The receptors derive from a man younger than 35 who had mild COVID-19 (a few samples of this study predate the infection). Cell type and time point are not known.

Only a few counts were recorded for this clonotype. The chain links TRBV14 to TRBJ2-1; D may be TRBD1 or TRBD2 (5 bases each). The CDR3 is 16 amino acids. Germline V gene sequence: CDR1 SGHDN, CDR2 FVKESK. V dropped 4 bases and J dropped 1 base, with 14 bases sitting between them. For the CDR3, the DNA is TGTGCCAGCAGCCCCACCCTGGGGGTTTCCTACAATGAGCAGTTCTTC. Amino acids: CASSPTLGVSYNEQFF.

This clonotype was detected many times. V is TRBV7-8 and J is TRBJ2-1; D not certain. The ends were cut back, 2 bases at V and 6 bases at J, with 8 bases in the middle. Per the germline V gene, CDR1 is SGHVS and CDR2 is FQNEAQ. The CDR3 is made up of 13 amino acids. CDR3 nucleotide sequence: TGTGCCAGCAGCTTATTCTCAGGCAATGAGCAGTTCTTC. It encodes CASSLFSGNEQFF.

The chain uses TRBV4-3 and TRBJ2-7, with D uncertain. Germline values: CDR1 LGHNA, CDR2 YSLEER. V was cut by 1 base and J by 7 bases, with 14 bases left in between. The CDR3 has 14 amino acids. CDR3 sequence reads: CASSQGRRSREQYF. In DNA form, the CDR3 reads TGCGCCAGCAGCCAAGGCAGGCGGTCGAGGGAGCAGTACTTC.

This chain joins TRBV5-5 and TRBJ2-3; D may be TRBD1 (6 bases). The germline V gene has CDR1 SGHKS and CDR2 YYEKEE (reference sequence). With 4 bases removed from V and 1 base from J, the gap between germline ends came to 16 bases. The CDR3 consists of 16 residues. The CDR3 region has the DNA TGTGCCAGCAGCGACCCAGGGGTTGTGGGCACAGATACGCAGTATTTT. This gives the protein CASSDPGVVGTDTQYF.

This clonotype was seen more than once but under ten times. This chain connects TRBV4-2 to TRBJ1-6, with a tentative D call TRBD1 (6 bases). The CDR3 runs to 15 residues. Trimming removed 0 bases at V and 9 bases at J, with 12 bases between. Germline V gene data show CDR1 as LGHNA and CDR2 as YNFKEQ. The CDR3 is CASSQDAQGGSPLHF. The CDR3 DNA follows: TGTGCCAGCAGCCAAGATGCACAGGGTGGTTCACCCCTCCACTTT.

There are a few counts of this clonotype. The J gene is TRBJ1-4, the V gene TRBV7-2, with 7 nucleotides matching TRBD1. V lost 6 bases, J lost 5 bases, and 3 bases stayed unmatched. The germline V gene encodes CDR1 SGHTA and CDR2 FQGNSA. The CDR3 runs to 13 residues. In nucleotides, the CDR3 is TGTGCCAGCAGACTACAGGGGAATGAAAAACTGTTTTTT. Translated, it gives CASRLQGNEKLFF.

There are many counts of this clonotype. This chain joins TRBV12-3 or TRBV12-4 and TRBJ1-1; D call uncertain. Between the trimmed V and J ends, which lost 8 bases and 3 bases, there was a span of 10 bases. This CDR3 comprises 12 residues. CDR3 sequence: CASVKGYTEAFF. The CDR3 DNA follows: TGTGCCAGCGTAAAAGGGTACACTGAAGCTTTCTTT.

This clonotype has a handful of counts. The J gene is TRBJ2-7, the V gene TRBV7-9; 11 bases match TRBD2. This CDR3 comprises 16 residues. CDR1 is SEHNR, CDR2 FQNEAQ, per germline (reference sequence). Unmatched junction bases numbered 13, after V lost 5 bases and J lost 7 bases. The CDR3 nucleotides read TGTGCCAGCAGCGAAGAACTAGCGGGGGCCCCAGAGGAGCAGTACTTC. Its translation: CASSEELAGAPEEQYF.

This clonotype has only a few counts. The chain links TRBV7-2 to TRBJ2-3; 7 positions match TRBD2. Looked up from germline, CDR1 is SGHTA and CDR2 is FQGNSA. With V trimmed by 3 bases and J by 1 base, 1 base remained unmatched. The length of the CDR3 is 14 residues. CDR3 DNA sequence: TGTGCCAGCAGCTTTACTAGCGGCACAGATACGCAGTATTTT. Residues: CASSFTSGTDTQYF.